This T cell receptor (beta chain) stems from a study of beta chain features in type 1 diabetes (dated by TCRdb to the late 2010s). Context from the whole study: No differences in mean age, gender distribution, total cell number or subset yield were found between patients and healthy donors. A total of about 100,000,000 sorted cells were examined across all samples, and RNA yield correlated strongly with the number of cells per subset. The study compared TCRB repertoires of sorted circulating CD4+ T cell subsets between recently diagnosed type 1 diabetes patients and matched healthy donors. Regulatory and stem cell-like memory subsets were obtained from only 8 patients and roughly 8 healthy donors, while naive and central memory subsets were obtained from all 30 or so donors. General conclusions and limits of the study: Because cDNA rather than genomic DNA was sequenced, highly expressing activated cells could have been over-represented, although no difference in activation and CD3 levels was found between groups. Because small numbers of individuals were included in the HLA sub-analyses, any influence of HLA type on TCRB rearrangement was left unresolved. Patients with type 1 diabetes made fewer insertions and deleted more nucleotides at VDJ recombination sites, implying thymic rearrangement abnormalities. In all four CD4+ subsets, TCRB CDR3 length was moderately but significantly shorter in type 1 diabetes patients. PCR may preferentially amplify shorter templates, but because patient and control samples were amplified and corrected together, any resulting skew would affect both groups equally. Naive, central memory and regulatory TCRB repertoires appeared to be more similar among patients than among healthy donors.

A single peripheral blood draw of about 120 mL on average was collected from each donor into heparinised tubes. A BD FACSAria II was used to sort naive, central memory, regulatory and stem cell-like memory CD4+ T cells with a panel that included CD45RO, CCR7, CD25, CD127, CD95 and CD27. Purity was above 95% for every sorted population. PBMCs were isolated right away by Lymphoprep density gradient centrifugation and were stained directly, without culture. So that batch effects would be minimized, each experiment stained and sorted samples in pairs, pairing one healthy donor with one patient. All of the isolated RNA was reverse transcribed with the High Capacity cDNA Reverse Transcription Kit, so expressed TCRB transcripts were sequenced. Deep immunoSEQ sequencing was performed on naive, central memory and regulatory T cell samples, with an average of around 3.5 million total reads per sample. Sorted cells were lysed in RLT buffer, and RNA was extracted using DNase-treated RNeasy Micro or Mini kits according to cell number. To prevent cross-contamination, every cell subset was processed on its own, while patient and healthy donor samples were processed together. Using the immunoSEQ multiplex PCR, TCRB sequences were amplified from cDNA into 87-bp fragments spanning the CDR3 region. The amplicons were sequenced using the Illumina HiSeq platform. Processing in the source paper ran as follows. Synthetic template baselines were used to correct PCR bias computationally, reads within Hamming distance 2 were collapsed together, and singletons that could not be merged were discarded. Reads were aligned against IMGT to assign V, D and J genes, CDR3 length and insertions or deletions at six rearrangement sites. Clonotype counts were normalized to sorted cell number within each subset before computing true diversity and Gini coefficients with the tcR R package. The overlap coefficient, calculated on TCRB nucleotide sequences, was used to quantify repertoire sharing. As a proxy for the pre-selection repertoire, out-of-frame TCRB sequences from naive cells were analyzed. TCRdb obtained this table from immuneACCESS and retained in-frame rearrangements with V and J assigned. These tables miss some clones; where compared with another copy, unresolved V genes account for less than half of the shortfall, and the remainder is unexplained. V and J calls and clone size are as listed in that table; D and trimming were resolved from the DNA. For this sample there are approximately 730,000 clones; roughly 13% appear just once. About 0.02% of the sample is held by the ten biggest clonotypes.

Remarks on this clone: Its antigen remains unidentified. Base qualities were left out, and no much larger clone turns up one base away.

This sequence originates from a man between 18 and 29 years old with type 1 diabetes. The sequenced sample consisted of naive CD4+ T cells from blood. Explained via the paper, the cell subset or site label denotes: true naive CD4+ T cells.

The sequenced DNA: TGTGCCATCAGTGTATCAAATAGGAGCGGGGGCACCTACAATGAGCAGTTCTTC. Its protein product is CAISVSNRSGGTYNEQFF. The chain couples TRBV10-3 to TRBJ2-1; 8 of the junction bases match TRBD2. The CDR3 spans 18 residues, from the cysteine through the phenylalanine. The kept DNA is CDR3 alone, 54 bases in frame from the first base. From the germline V gene, CDR1 is ENHRY and CDR2 is SYGVKD. At the junction V is shortened by 4 bases and J by 2 bases; bases outside the gene matches: 13.